Following are 13 T cell receptor beta chains from one sample sequenced in a study of neurological immune-mediated disorders. TCRdb reprocessed the 5' RACE reads with MiXCR, giving one entry per CDR3 protein. In the table there are around 67,000 distinct CDR3 sequences, 5.2% of which are singletons. Sequencing was done on a sample of PBMCs. These TCRs come from a man in his late teens or twenties with multiple sclerosis.

For this clonotype: At one end, the junction sequence differs from germline, possibly due to a read error. The chain links TRBV25-1 to TRBJ1-5, with D maybe TRBD1 (5 bases). CDR1 is MGHDK, CDR2 SYGVNS, per germline. CDR3 length: 12 amino acids. CDR3 sequence (DNA): TGTGCCAGCAGTGGTAGGGGTCAGCCCCAGAATTTT. Its translation is CASSGRGQPQNF.

This clonotype was counted ten times or more. The chain has TRBV5-1 and TRBJ1-2; D not resolved. Trimming took off 3 bases at V and 3 bases at J, with 9 bases between the two ends. Germline loops: CDR1 SGHRS, CDR2 YFSETQ. The CDR3 extends over 13 amino acids. The CDR3 bases are TGCGCCAGCAGCTACAGTAGCGACTATGGCTACACCTTC. Its protein is CASSYSSDYGYTF. The whole variable domain, filled in from reference TRBV5-1 and TRBJ1-2, reads KAGVTQTPRYLIKTRGQQVTLSCSPISGHRSVSWYQQTPGQGLQFLFEYFSETQRNKGNFPGRFSGRQFSNSRSEMNVSTLELGDSALYLCASSYSSDYGYTFGSGTRLTVV.

Worth noting for this clonotype: One end of the junction does not line up with germline, which may come from a read error. The chain recombines TRBV30 with TRBJ2-1; D is uncertain. The CDR3 extends over 11 amino acids. Germline CDR1 is GTSNPN and CDR2 is SVGIG (reference sequence). The CDR3 DNA is TGTGCCTGGAGTAGGGCATCAGAGCTGTTCTTC. Its translation: CAWSRASELFF.

By frequency in the sample, this clonotype is medium-sized. V usage is TRBV29-1 and J usage is TRBJ1-1; TRBD1 agrees at 7 bases. CDR1 SQVTM and CDR2 ANQGSEA come from the germline V gene. The V gene end was trimmed by 7 bases and the J gene end by 4 bases; junction bases not matched to a gene: 9. The CDR3 extends over 13 amino acids. The DNA for the CDR3 is TGCAGCGGCGACAGGGTTGGGGGCACTGAAGCTTTCTTT. It encodes CSGDRVGGTEAFF.

As regards this clonotype: Relative to the germline gene, one junction end is altered; a read error may explain this. The J gene is TRBJ1-6, the V gene TRBV20-1; the match to TRBD1 covers 9 bases. Looked up from germline, CDR1 is DFQATT and CDR2 is SNEGSKA (reference sequence). The CDR3 runs 14 residues. The CDR3 is CSARRGQGNSPLNF. Written as DNA, the CDR3 is TGCAGTGCTAGACGGGGACAGGGTAATTCACCCCTCAACTTT.

This clonotype came up many times. The V and J genes are TRBV20-1 and TRBJ2-2; D tentatively fits TRBD1 or TRBD2 (5 bases each). Trimming took 2 bases from V and 4 from J, leaving 11 bases between them. The V gene's germline CDR1 is DFQATT and CDR2 SNEGSKA (reference sequence). The CDR3 sequence is 14 residues long. The CDR3: CSARSRGSTGELFF. The CDR3 coding sequence is TGCAGTGCTAGATCCCGGGGCAGCACCGGGGAGCTGTTTTTT.

This clonotype was counted at least ten times. This sequence joins TRBV6-5 and TRBJ2-7; 12 nucleotides match TRBD1. With V trimmed by 5 bases and J by 7 bases, 12 bases remained unmatched. The CDR3 extends over 16 amino acids. CDR1 MNHEY and CDR2 SVGAGI come from the germline V gene. The chain's CDR3 is CASSPTRGQGALEQYF. The CDR3 nucleotides are TGTGCCAGCAGTCCCACGAGGGGACAGGGGGCGCTGGAGCAGTACTTC.

There are many counts of this clonotype. The chain employs TRBV11-2 and TRBJ2-1; 7 positions agree with TRBD2. V was clipped by 4 bases and J by 2 bases; unmatched bases: 5. CDR1 is SGHAT, CDR2 FQNNGV, per germline. This CDR3 region has 15 residues. The CDR3 coding sequence is TGTGCCAGCAGCTCCCAGCGGGGACCCTACAATGAGCAGTTCTTC. It specifies CASSSQRGPYNEQFF. Full variable domain (missing parts from reference TRBV11-2 and TRBJ2-1): EAGVAQSPRYKIIEKRQSVAFWCNPISGHATLYWYQQILGQGPKLLIQFQNNGVVDDSQLPKDRFSAERLKGVDSTLKIQPAKLEDSAVYLCASSSQRGPYNEQFFGPGTRLTVL.

This clonotype was observed many times. V is TRBV5-6 and J is TRBJ2-7, with a weak D call TRBD2 (5 bases). Trimming stripped 0 bases from V and 3 bases from J, with 10 bases between. Looked up from germline, CDR1 is SGHDT and CDR2 is YYEEEE. CDR3 size: 14 residues. The CDR3 nucleotides read TGTGCCAGCAGCTTGGGAGCCGGAGGCTACGAGCAGTACTTC. This codes for CASSLGAGGYEQYF.

This clonotype was seen at least ten times. The chain has TRBV29-1 and TRBJ2-7, with 10 bases fitting TRBD1. The CDR3 extends over 15 amino acids. Looked up from germline, CDR1 is SQVTM and CDR2 is ANQGSEA. V was pared by 2 bases and J by 3 bases, with 7 bases of the junction left unmatched. CDR3 DNA sequence: TGCAGCGTTGAATCCCCGGACAGGGGGAACTACGAGCAGTACTTC. Translation: CSVESPDRGNYEQYF.

This clonotype was counted many times. The DNA for the CDR3 is TGTGCCAGCAGCTTTCGATTAGCGGACAGCACAGATACGCAGTATTTT. The encoded protein is CASSFRLADSTDTQYF. This chain connects TRBV5-4 to TRBJ2-3; the D gene is possibly TRBD2 (6 bases). V was shortened by 2 bases and J by 0 bases, with 13 bases between the two germline ends. This CDR3 has 16 amino acids. The V gene's germline CDR1 is SGHNT and CDR2 YYREEE (reference sequence).

This clonotype was seen at least ten times. The chain links TRBV20-1 to TRBJ2-7; TRBD2 aligns across 9 bases. The trim removed 3 bases at V and 3 bases at J, leaving 9 bases unmatched. Germline V gene data show CDR1 as DFQATT and CDR2 as SNEGSKA (reference sequence). This CDR3 spans 15 amino acids. The CDR3 nucleotides read TGCAGTGCTAGTCGCCCCGGAGCGGGAGGCTACGAGCAGTACTTC. It yields the protein CSASRPGAGGYEQYF.

To note about this clonotype: Germline and junction disagree at one end, which may indicate a read error. This CDR3 reads CASSLTRTSPNF. The DNA for the CDR3 is TGTGCCAGCAGCCTCACCCGGACTAGCCCGAACTTC. The J gene is TRBJ2-4, the V gene TRBV12-3 or TRBV12-4, with 8 bases lining up with TRBD2. CDR3 length equals 12 residues.